What follows are 27 T cell receptor beta chains derived from one specimen sequenced in a study of CD8 T cells in Susac syndrome. A quantity of roughly 0.5 to 1 ug RNA underwent reverse transcription using random hexamers. TCRdb re-called the immunoSEQ multiplex PCR reads with MiXCR, one entry per CDR3 protein. Here the sample spans approximately 280,000 distinct CDR3 sequences, roughly 84% being singletons. Sequenced input: CD8+ T cells from PBMCs. These receptors came from a human donor with multiple sclerosis.

This clonotype occurred once. The chain employs TRBV9 and TRBJ2-7; 7 nucleotides agree with TRBD1. In germline, CDR1 is SGDLS, CDR2 YYNGEE. The CDR3 runs to 15 residues. V gave up 4 bases and J gave up 0 bases; unmatched junction bases: 7. The CDR3 nucleotides read TGTGCCAGCAGCCCAAAGGGACAGAGCTCCTACGAGCAGTACTTC. Translation gives CASSPKGQSSYEQYF.

The V call is TRBV5-4, the J call TRBJ2-1, with TRBD1 identical over 8 bases. The germline V gene has CDR1 SGHNT and CDR2 YYREEE (reference sequence). The CDR3 runs 14 residues. The trim removed 4 bases at V and 7 bases at J, leaving 7 bases unmatched. The CDR3 spells CASSPGQGWNEQFF. The CDR3 coding sequence is TGTGCCAGCAGCCCTGGACAGGGCTGGAATGAGCAGTTCTTC.

V usage is TRBV2 and J usage is TRBJ1-1; 7 bases agree with TRBD1. J was trimmed by 3 bases and V by 3 bases; bases with no gene match: 13. There are 17 residues in the CDR3. Germline V gene lookup returns CDR1 SNHLY and CDR2 FYNNEI. This chain's CDR3 is CASSDWLIQGHHTEAFF. CDR3 bases: TGTGCCAGCAGTGATTGGCTGATACAGGGGCACCACACTGAAGCTTTCTTT.

This chain connects TRBV28 to TRBJ2-1, with D perhaps TRBD1 (5 bases). The CDR3 has 15 residues. Trimming removed 6 bases from V and 4 bases from J, with 16 bases in between. Germline CDR1 MDHEN, CDR2 SYDVKM. DNA of the CDR3: TGTGCCAGCAGCCCCGGACAATCACATTACAATGAGCAGTTCTTC. Translated: CASSPGQSHYNEQFF.

DNA of the CDR3: TGTGCCAGCAGCGTAAGTTGGGCAGCGGGAGTTGAGCAGTTCTTC. Amino acids: CASSVSWAAGVEQFF. The chain employs TRBV9 and TRBJ2-1; 8 bases agree with TRBD2. In germline, CDR1 is SGDLS, CDR2 YYNGEE. With V trimmed by 1 base and J by 9 bases, 9 bases remained unmatched. The CDR3 covers 15 residues. The full variable domain, rest sourced from reference TRBV9 and TRBJ2-1, is DSGVTQTPKHLITATGQRVTLRCSPRSGDLSVYWYQQSLDQGLQFLIQYYNGEERAKGNILERFSAQQFPDLHSELNLSSLELGDSALYFCASSVSWAAGVEQFFGPGTRLTVL.

The chain couples TRBV11-2 to TRBJ2-1; 8 positions match TRBD1. Germline values: CDR1 SGHAT, CDR2 FQNNGV. The CDR3 extends over 14 amino acids. The ends lost 2 bases at V and 4 bases at J; junction bases unmatched: 1. The CDR3 here is CASSLRTGYNEQFF. The DNA of the CDR3 is TGTGCCAGCAGCTTAAGGACAGGGTACAATGAGCAGTTCTTC.

The genes are TRBV28 and TRBJ2-1, with TRBD2 matching 8 bases. The CDR3 loop spans 17 amino acids. CDR1 and CDR2 from the germline V gene are MDHEN and SYDVKM. J lost 0 bases, V lost 2 bases, and 6 bases had no gene match. The CDR3 nucleotides read TGTGCCAGCAGTTTAATAGCGGGGCCGAGCTCCTACAATGAGCAGTTCTTC. This translates into CASSLIAGPSSYNEQFF.

The chain employs TRBV28 and TRBJ2-7, with 7 bases lining up with TRBD2. The CDR3 covers 13 residues. Trimming cost V 5 bases and J 4 bases; bases outside gene matches: 5. Germline lookup yields CDR1 MDHEN and CDR2 SYDVKM. CDR3 region: CASSRLGLYEQYF. The CDR3 DNA reads as TGTGCCAGCAGTAGGCTGGGACTATACGAGCAGTACTTC.

This clonotype turned up a few times. One end of the junction is discordant with germline, which a read error may explain. The chain recombines TRBV5-1 with TRBJ2-2, with 12 bases identical to TRBD2. Germline assignment: CDR1 SGHRS and CDR2 YFSETQ. The CDR3 is 17 amino acids. CDR3 loop: CASSWRLAGDTVGELFF. The CDR3, as DNA: TGCGCCAGTAGCTGGAGACTAGCGGGAGACACCGTCGGGGAGCTGTTTTTT. The full variable domain, rest sourced from reference TRBV5-1 and TRBJ2-2, is KAGVTQTPRYLIKTRGQQVTLSCSPISGHRSVSWYQQTPGQGLQFLFEYFSETQRNKGNFPGRFSGRQFSNSRSEMNVSTLELGDSALYLCASSWRLAGDTVGELFFGEGSRLTVL.

The rearrangement links TRBV29-1 to TRBJ2-7; 15 positions agree with TRBD2. There are 16 residues in the CDR3. The germline V gene has CDR1 SQVTM and CDR2 ANQGSEA. Trimming removed 6 bases from V and 4 bases from J; junction bases left unmatched: 10. The CDR3 loop reads CSVAGTSGRKEYEQYF. Written as DNA, the CDR3 is TGCAGCGTAGCCGGGACTAGCGGGAGGAAGGAGTACGAGCAGTACTTC.

In the case of this clonotype: A read error may account for a junction end that differs from germline. The rearrangement joins TRBV6-1 to TRBJ2-1; D not resolved. The germline gives CDR1 MNHNS, CDR2 SASEGT. The CDR3 consists of 13 residues. CDR3 in amino acids: CACSLVSYNEQFF. The CDR3 nucleotides read TGTGCCTGCAGTTTGGTCTCCTACAATGAGCAGTTCTTC.

J is TRBJ1-2 and V is TRBV4-1, with D uncertain. Germline CDR1 and CDR2: MGHRA and YSYEKL. V was clipped by 2 bases and J by 6 bases, with 10 bases between them. The CDR3 length is 13 residues. The CDR3 sequence is CASSQSDWNGYTF. Written as DNA, the CDR3 is TGCGCCAGCAGCCAAAGCGACTGGAATGGCTACACCTTC.

This clonotype was observed a few times. The rearrangement joins TRBV6-1 to TRBJ2-7; D uncertain. The CDR3 is 13 amino acids. Looked up from germline, CDR1 is MNHNS and CDR2 is SASEGT. Trimming shortened V by 1 base and J by 12 bases, and 16 bases separated the two germline ends. CDR3 sequence: CASSEGRLDEMYF. The CDR3 DNA follows: TGTGCCAGCAGTGAAGGACGCCTTGACGAGATGTACTTC.

This chain connects TRBV28 to TRBJ2-2; D not certain. CDR3 size: 13 residues. Germline CDR1 and CDR2: MDHEN and SYDVKM. V lost 5 bases, J lost 7 bases, and 11 bases lay in between. The CDR3 spells CASSVSPGGELFF. The CDR3 bases are TGTGCCAGCAGTGTATCGCCGGGCGGGGAGCTGTTTTTT.

This sequence joins TRBV28 and TRBJ1-5; 8 positions match TRBD1. Trimming cost V 4 bases and J 3 bases; bases outside gene matches: 8. CDR3 length equals 16 residues. In germline, CDR1 is MDHEN, CDR2 SYDVKM. The chain's CDR3 is CASSSGTGPLNQPQHF. CDR3 sequence (DNA): TGTGCCAGCAGTTCCGGGACAGGACCCCTCAATCAGCCCCAGCATTTT.

V usage is TRBV10-3 and J usage is TRBJ2-3, with D possibly called TRBD1 or TRBD2 (5 bases each). CDR1 is ENHRY and CDR2 is SYGVKD in the germline V gene. Trimming cost V 3 bases and J 8 bases, with 18 bases left between them. The CDR3 is made up of 15 amino acids. The CDR3 protein is CAISDSGPTGPTQYF. The CDR3 DNA reads TGTGCCATCAGTGACAGTGGCCCCACGGGGCCTACGCAGTATTTT.

Written as DNA, the CDR3 is TGTGCCAGCAGCTACCAGGGGGCGCTTGTTAATTCACCCCTCCACTTT. This sequence encodes CASSYQGALVNSPLHF. The chain uses TRBV7-2 and TRBJ1-6, with TRBD1 identical over 8 bases. Germline assignment: CDR1 SGHTA and CDR2 FQGNSA. The CDR3 has 16 residues. Trimming cost V 4 bases and J 6 bases; bases outside gene matches: 8. Drawing the rest from reference TRBV7-2 and TRBJ1-6, the complete variable domain is GAGVSQSPSNKVTEKGKDVELRCDPISGHTALYWYRQSLGQGLEFLIYFQGNSAPDKSGLPSDRFSAERTGGSVSTLTIQRTQQEDSAVYLCASSYQGALVNSPLHFGNGTRLTVT.

The rearrangement uses TRBV27 and TRBJ1-2; D may be TRBD1 (5 bases). The V end lost 2 bases, the J end lost 7 bases, and 14 bases lay between the germline ends. CDR1 and CDR2 (germline): MNHEY, SMNVEV (reference sequence). This CDR3 has 14 amino acids. CDR3 nucleotide sequence: TGTGCCAGCAGTTTAGGGCCAGGGCTGGTTGGCTACACCTTC. It codes for CASSLGPGLVGYTF.

This chain links TRBV6-5 with TRBJ1-5, with 10 bases identical to TRBD1. V lost 0 bases and J lost 7; bases outside the gene matches: 6. This CDR3 contains 16 residues. Germline V gene data show CDR1 as MNHEY and CDR2 as SVGAGI. The DNA for the CDR3 is TGTGCCAGCAGTTACTCCCGGACAGGGGGAGGCCAGCCCCAGCATTTT. It encodes CASSYSRTGGGQPQHF.

This clonotype was seen a few times. The V gene is TRBV9, the J gene TRBJ2-1, with unresolved D. V lost 6 bases and J lost 10, with 11 bases in between. CDR3 length: 11 amino acids. Germline values: CDR1 SGDLS, CDR2 YYNGEE. This CDR3 reads CASTGPWEQFF. CDR3 nucleotide sequence: TGTGCCAGCACTGGCCCGTGGGAGCAGTTCTTC.

V gene TRBV29-1 combines with J gene TRBJ1-2, with D perhaps TRBD1 (6 bases). In germline, CDR1 is SQVTM, CDR2 ANQGSEA. The ends were cut back, 0 bases at V and 3 bases at J, with 11 bases in the middle. This CDR3 region has 14 residues. The CDR3 loop reads CSVEEDSLDYGYTF. CDR3 in DNA: TGCAGCGTTGAAGAGGACAGCCTAGACTATGGCTACACCTTC.

The CDR3: CASSLGTGRYEQYF. As DNA, the CDR3 is TGTGCCAGCAGCCTGGGGACAGGGCGGTACGAGCAGTACTTC. The genes are TRBV14 and TRBJ2-7; TRBD1 aligns across 9 bases. The J segment lost 4 bases and the V segment lost 4 bases, leaving 5 bases of the junction unmatched. CDR3 size: 14 residues. CDR1 and CDR2 (germline): SGHDN, FVKESK. Together with reference TRBV14 and TRBJ2-7, the CDR3 gives the full variable domain: EAGVTQFPSHSVIEKGQTVTLRCDPISGHDNLYWYRRVMGKEIKFLLHFVKESKQDESGMPNNRFLAERTGGTYSTLKVQPAELEDSGVYFCASSLGTGRYEQYFGPGTRLTVT.

This sequence joins TRBV7-9 and TRBJ2-7; D is unclear. Deletions cut 5 bases from V and 3 bases from J, with 20 bases between. The CDR3 has 16 amino acids. Germline lookup yields CDR1 SEHNR and CDR2 FQNEAQ (reference sequence). CDR3 residues: CASSPWVAATGYEQYF. Here the CDR3 DNA reads TGTGCCAGCAGCCCGTGGGTGGCAGCAACCGGCTACGAGCAGTACTTC.

This chain links TRBV2 with TRBJ2-7; 8 nucleotides match TRBD2. V trimming: 7 bases; J trimming: 3 bases; junction bases outside the gene matches: 8. CDR1 and CDR2 (germline): SNHLY, FYNNEI. The CDR3 contains 14 residues. CDR3 DNA sequence: TGTGCCAGCACCTCCGGCGGGGGGCTCTACGAGCAGTACTTC. It yields the protein CASTSGGGLYEQYF.

The V gene is TRBV3-1, the J gene TRBJ1-4; D remains unclear. This CDR3 is built from 16 residues. The V and J ends lost 0 bases and 0 bases respectively, with 8 bases between them. Germline CDR1 is LGHDT and CDR2 is YNNKEL (reference sequence). DNA for the CDR3: TGTGCCAGCAGCCAAGATACGGAGGCAACTAATGAAAAACTGTTTTTT. It yields the protein CASSQDTEATNEKLFF.

The gene calls are TRBV2 and TRBJ2-5, with 16 bases aligning to TRBD2. Germline values: CDR1 SNHLY, CDR2 FYNNEI. The CDR3 consists of 20 residues. The trim removed 8 bases at V and 4 bases at J, leaving 19 bases unmatched. CDR3: CASSGPGTSGRARRRETQYF. The CDR3 region has the DNA TGTGCCAGCTCGGGCCCCGGGACTAGCGGGAGGGCCCGGCGCAGAGAGACCCAGTACTTC.

V is TRBV4-2 and J is TRBJ1-2; the match to TRBD1 covers 8 bases. The J segment lost 4 bases and the V segment lost 4 bases, leaving 8 bases of the junction unmatched. CDR3 size: 15 residues. The germline gives CDR1 LGHNA, CDR2 YNFKEQ. CDR3 protein: CASSPGQGPGYGYTF. Here the CDR3 DNA reads TGTGCCAGCAGCCCCGGACAGGGCCCCGGCTATGGCTACACCTTC.